This T cell receptor beta chain is from a study of blood T cell repertoires in COVID-19. Original analysis: Reference gene primer amplification in the assay estimated nucleated cell counts. Here immunoSEQ multiplex PCR was the method, and the copy in TCRdb shows in-frame clones only, minus some. V, J and clone size were drawn from that table, and D and trimming were deduced from the DNA. The sample lists about 250,000 clones, around 80% seen once, with 4% in the top ten. The CDR3 is 13 amino acids. In germline, CDR1 is MNHEY, CDR2 SVGAGI. V was cut by 2 bases and J by 7 bases, with 11 bases left in between.

The sequence was obtained from a woman aged 40-49 years with active or convalescent COVID-19. This chain links TRBV6-5 with TRBJ1-1; possibly TRBD1 for D (6 bases). The sequenced sample was peripheral blood. The CDR3 region is CASSYDRPGEAFF. CDR3 in DNA: TGTGCCAGCAGTTACGACAGGCCCGGTGAAGCTTTCTTT.